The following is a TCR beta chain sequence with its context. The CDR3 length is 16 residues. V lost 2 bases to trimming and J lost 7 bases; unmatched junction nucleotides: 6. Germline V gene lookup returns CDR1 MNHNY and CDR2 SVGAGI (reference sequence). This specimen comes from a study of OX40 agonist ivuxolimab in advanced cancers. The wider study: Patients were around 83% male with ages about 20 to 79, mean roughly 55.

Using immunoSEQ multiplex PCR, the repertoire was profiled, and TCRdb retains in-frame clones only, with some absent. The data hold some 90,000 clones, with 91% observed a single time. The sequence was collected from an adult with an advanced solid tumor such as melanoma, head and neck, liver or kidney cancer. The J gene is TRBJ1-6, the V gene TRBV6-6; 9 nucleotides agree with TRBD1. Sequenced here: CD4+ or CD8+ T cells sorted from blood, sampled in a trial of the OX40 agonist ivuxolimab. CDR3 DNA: TGTGCCAGCAGTTACACGTTGGGGACAGGGAATTCACCCCTCCACTTT. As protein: CASSYTLGTGNSPLHF.